This TCR beta chain originates from a study of cytomegalovirus exposure and HLA in healthy donors. Findings of the study overall: Certain sequence variants were highly shared and formed a cluster, and this cluster was likely a sequencing artifact. Cytomegalovirus status, reportedly, was diagnosed with high specificity and sensitivity by the classifier. Overall, around 150 TCR beta chains were annotated as cytomegalovirus-associated. According to an earlier analysis, most TCR beta V segments yielded productive rearrangements about 90% or about 30% of the time.

The PCR was carried out with 60 Vbeta primers and 13 Jbeta primers. Profiling relied on immunoSEQ multiplex PCR, and the TCRdb table lists in-frame clones only, not all of them. The sample has around 140,000 clones, 75% to 85% seen once. In the case of this clone: Its antigen is as yet unknown.

V was pared by 4 bases and J by 12 bases, with 13 bases between. Germline V gene data show CDR1 as MNHEY and CDR2 as SVGAGI. The CDR3 totals 12 residues. Sample: PBMCs. This TCR came from a male donor in good health and CMV-seronegative. The V call is TRBV6-5, the J call TRBJ1-5; maybe TRBD1 (5 bases). The CDR3 DNA follows: TGTGCCAGCAGTTCACTCGGGGGTGTCCAGCATTTT. As protein: CASSSLGGVQHF.